The 4 T cell receptor beta chains in this list originate from one sample, sequenced in a study of cytomegalovirus exposure and HLA in healthy donors. Assay used: immunoSEQ multiplex PCR; TCRdb lists only in-frame clones, some missing. Of a few hundred thousand clones in the sample, roughly 85% were seen once. The specimen was PBMCs. Receptor source: a woman aged 18-35 years in good health and CMV-seronegative.

This clone was counted a few times. The chain is built from TRBV4-1 and TRBJ2-2; 9 positions match TRBD2. V shed 4 bases and J 5 bases; nucleotides not matched to a gene: 20. This CDR3 contains 20 residues. Germline V gene lookup returns CDR1 MGHRA and CDR2 YSYEKL. The CDR3 loop is CASSPPLFGRGGRGTGELFF. DNA of the CDR3: TGCGCCAGCAGCCCCCCCCTCTTCGGGCGGGGGGGCCGCGGAACCGGGGAGCTGTTTTTT.

The chain links TRBV27 to TRBJ2-7; the match to TRBD2 covers 12 bases. Trimming removed 6 bases from V and 3 bases from J; junction bases left unmatched: 0. CDR1 is MNHEY and CDR2 is SMNVEV in the germline V gene (reference sequence). The CDR3 has 13 amino acids. Written as DNA, the CDR3 is TGTGCCAGCAGACTAGCGGGAGGCTACGAGCAGTACTTC. Protein sequence: CASRLAGGYEQYF.

The rearrangement uses TRBV18 and TRBJ2-7; D perhaps matches TRBD2 (5 bases). V was pared by 6 bases and J by 6 bases, with 12 bases between. CDR3 length: 12 residues. In germline, CDR1 is KGHSH, CDR2 LQKENI. CDR3 coding DNA: TGTGCCAGCTCTCCGCCGGACTCCGAGCAGTACTTC. This translates into CASSPPDSEQYF.

This chain connects TRBV7-8 to TRBJ2-1; 10 nucleotides align to TRBD2. The CDR3 extends over 17 amino acids. Germline V lookup: CDR1 SGHVS, CDR2 FQNEAQ. The V gene end was trimmed by 4 bases and the J gene end by 2 bases; junction bases not matched to a gene: 8. The CDR3 reads CASSSRGLAGAYNEQFF. The CDR3, as DNA: TGTGCCAGCAGCTCACGAGGGCTAGCGGGAGCCTACAATGAGCAGTTCTTC.